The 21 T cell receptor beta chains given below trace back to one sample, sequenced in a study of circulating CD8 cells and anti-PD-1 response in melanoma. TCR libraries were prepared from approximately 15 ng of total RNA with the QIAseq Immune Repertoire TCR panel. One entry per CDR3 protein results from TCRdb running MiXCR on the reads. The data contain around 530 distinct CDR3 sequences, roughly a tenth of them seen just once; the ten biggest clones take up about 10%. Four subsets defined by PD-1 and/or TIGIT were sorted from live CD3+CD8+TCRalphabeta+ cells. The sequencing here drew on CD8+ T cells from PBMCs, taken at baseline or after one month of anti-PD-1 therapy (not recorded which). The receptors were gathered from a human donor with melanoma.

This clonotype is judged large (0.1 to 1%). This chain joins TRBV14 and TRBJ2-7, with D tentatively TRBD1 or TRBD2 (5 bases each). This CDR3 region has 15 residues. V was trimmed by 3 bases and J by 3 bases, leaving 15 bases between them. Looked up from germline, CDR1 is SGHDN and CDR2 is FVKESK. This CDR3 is CASSHPPGPIYEQYF. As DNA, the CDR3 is TGTGCCAGCAGCCACCCACCGGGACCTATCTACGAGCAGTACTTC. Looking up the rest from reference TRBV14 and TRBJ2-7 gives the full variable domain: EAGVTQFPSHSVIEKGQTVTLRCDPISGHDNLYWYRRVMGKEIKFLLHFVKESKQDESGMPNNRFLAERTGGTYSTLKVQPAELEDSGVYFCASSHPPGPIYEQYFGPGTRLTVT.

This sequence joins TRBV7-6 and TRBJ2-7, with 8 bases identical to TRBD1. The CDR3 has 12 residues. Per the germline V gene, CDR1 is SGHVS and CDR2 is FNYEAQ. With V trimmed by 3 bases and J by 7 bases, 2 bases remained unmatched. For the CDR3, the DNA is TGTGCCAGCAGCTTGGGGGACAGGGAGCAGTACTTC. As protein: CASSLGDREQYF.

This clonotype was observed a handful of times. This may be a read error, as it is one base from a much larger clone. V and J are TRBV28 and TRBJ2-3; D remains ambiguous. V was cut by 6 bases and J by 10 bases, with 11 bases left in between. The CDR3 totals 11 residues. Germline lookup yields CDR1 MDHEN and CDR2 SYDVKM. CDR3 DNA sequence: TGTGCCAGCAGCCTTGCCGGTCCGCAGTATTTT. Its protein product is CASSLAGPQYF.

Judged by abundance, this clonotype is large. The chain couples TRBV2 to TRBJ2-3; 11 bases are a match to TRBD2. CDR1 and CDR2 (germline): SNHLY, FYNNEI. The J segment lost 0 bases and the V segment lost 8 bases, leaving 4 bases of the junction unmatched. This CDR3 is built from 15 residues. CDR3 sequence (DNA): TGTGCCAGCGAGCGACTAGCGGGGAGCACAGATACGCAGTATTTT. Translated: CASERLAGSTDTQYF.

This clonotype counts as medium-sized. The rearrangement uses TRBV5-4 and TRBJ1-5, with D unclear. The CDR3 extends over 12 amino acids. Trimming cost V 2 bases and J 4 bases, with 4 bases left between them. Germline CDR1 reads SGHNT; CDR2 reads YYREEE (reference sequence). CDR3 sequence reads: CASSFGNQPQHF. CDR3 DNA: TGTGCCAGCAGCTTCGGGAATCAGCCCCAGCATTTT.

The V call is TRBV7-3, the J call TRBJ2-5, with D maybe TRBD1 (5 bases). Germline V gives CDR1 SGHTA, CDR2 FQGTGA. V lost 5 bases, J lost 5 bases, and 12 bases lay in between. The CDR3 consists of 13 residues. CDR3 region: CASSPQGSETQYF. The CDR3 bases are TGTGCCAGCAGCCCCCAGGGCTCGGAGACCCAGTACTTC.

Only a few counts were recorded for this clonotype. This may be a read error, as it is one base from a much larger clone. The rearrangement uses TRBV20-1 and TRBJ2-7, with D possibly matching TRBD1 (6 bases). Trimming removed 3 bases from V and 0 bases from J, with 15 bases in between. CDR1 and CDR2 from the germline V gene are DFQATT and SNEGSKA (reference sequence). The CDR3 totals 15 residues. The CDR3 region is CSARDTRDNSYEQYF. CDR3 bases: TGCAGTGCTAGGGACACCCGGGACAACTCCTACGAGCAGTACTTC.

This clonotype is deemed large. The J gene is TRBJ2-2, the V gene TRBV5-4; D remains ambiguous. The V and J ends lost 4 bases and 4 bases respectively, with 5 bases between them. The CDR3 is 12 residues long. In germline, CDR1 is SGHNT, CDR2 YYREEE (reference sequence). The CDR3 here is CASSETTGELFF. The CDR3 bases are TGTGCCAGCAGCGAAACCACCGGGGAGCTGTTTTTT.

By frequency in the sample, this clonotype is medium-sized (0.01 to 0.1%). DNA of the CDR3: TGTGCCAGCCTTGTCGACAGGACCAACTCCTACGAGCAGTACTTC. It yields the protein CASLVDRTNSYEQYF. This chain joins TRBV2 and TRBJ2-7, with a possible D match to TRBD1 (6 bases). V lost 8 bases, J lost 0 bases, and 17 bases lay in between. This CDR3 is built from 15 residues. The V gene's germline CDR1 is SNHLY and CDR2 FYNNEI.

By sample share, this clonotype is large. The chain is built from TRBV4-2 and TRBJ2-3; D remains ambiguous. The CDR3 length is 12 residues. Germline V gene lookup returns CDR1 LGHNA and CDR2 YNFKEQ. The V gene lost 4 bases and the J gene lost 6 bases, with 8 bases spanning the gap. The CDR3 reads CASSLGPDTQYF. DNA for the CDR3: TGTGCCAGCAGCCTCGGCCCGGATACGCAGTATTTT.

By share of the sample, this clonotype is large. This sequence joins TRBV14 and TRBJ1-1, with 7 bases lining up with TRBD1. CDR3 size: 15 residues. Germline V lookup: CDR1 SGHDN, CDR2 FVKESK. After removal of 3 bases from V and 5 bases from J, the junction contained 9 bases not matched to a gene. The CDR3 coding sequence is TGTGCCAGCAGCCAGCTGCAGGGGGTGTTGACTGAAGCTTTCTTT. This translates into CASSQLQGVLTEAFF. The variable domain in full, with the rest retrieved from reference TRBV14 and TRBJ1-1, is EAGVTQFPSHSVIEKGQTVTLRCDPISGHDNLYWYRRVMGKEIKFLLHFVKESKQDESGMPNNRFLAERTGGTYSTLKVQPAELEDSGVYFCASSQLQGVLTEAFFGQGTRLTVV.

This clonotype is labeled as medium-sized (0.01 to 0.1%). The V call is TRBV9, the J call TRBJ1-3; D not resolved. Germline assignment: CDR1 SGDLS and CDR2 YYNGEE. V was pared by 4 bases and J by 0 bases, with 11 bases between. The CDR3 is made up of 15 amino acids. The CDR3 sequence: CASSSGRISGNTIYF. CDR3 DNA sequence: TGTGCCAGCAGCTCCGGACGGATCTCTGGAAACACCATATATTTT.

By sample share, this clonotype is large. The CDR3 loop reads CAAQGQDAYEQYF. The CDR3 region has the DNA TGTGCCGCCCAGGGACAGGACGCCTACGAGCAGTACTTC. V gene TRBV10-3 combines with J gene TRBJ2-7, with 8 bases identical to TRBD1. CDR3 length: 13 amino acids. Germline-derived CDR1 and CDR2 are ENHRY and SYGVKD. J gave up 2 bases and V 11 bases, and 8 bases lay outside the gene matches.

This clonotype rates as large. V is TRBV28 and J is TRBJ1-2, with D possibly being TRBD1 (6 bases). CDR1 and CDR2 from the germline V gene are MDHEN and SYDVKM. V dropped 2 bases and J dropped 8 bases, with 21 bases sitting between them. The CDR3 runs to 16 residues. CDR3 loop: CASSLRDLVGARGYTF. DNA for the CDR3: TGTGCCAGCAGTTTACGGGATCTGGTGGGGGCGCGGGGCTACACCTTC.

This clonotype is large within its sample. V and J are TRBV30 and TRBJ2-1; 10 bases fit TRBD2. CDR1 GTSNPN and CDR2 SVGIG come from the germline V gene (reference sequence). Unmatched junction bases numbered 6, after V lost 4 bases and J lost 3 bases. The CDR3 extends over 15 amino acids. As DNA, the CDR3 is TGTGCCTGGACCCTAACTAGCGGGGTCTACAATGAGCAGTTCTTC. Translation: CAWTLTSGVYNEQFF.

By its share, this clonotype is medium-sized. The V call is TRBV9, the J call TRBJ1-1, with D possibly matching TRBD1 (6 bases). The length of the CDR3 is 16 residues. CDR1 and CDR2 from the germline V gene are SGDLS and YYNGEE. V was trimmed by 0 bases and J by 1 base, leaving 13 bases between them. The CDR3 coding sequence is TGTGCCAGCAGCGTAGGGGGAACAGGGAAGAACACTGAAGCTTTCTTT. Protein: CASSVGGTGKNTEAFF.

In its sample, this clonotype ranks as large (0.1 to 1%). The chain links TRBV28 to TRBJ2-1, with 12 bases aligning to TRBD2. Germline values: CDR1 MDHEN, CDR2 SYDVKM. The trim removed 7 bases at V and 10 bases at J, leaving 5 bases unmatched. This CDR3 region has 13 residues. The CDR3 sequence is CASTSGGAGEQFF. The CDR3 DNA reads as TGTGCCAGCACTAGCGGGGGGGCCGGAGAGCAGTTCTTC.

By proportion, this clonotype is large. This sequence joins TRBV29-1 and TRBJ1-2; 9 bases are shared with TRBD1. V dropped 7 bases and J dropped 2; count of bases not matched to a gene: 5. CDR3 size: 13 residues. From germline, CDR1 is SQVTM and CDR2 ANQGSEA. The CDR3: CSASGTGNYGYTF. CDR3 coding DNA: TGCAGCGCTAGTGGGACAGGGAACTATGGCTACACCTTC.

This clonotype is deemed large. Here the CDR3 reads CASSLGRGNNEQFF. The CDR3 region has the DNA TGTGCCAGCAGTTTGGGTCGGGGAAACAATGAGCAGTTCTTC. The chain links TRBV28 to TRBJ2-1, with D possibly being TRBD2 (5 bases). The V gene lost 3 bases and the J gene lost 5 bases, with 11 bases spanning the gap. Germline values: CDR1 MDHEN, CDR2 SYDVKM. This CDR3 is built from 14 residues.

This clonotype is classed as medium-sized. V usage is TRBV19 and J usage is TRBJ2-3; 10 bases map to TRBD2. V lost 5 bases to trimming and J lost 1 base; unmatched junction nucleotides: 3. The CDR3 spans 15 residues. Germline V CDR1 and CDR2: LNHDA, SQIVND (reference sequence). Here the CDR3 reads CASSFGLAGTDTQYF. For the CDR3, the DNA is TGTGCCAGTAGTTTTGGACTAGCGGGCACAGATACGCAGTATTTT.

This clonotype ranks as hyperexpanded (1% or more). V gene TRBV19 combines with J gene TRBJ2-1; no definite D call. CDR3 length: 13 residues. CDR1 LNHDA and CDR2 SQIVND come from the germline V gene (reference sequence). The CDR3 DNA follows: TGTGGGTCTCGGTCCCCTCTCTACAATGAGCAGTTCTTC. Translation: CGSRSPLYNEQFF.